This T cell receptor (beta chain) was profiled in a study of post-analysis software for immune sequencing data. About the research overall: Relapsing-remitting, secondary progressive and progressive-relapsing forms of multiple sclerosis all featured among disease courses. Regarding the study as a whole: People with multiple sclerosis had a significantly lower normalized Chao1 diversity than controls did. Roughly five TRBV segments appeared more often in patients than in controls, and TRBV5-6, TRBV5-1 and TRBV20-1 were among these.

Concerning this clonotype itself: Its antigen is undetermined.

Tagging with unique molecular identifiers was a feature of the TCR beta cDNA libraries. MiXCR was run by TCRdb on the PCR reads, yielding one entry per CDR3 protein. Altogether around 700,000 distinct CDR3 sequences are present, more than 50% being singletons, with the ten largest covering over 9%. The CDR3 sequence is 15 residues long. The V and J ends lost 6 bases and 4 bases, in that order; junction bases with no gene match: 5. CDR1 ENHRY and CDR2 SYGVKD come from the germline V gene. J is TRBJ2-3 and V is TRBV10-3; 12 nucleotides line up with TRBD2. This TCR derives from a girl between 2 and 10 years old with multiple sclerosis. Input material: blood. The CDR3 nucleotides read TGTGCCATCAGCTTACTAGCGGGAGGTTCAGATACGCAGTATTTT. Protein product: CAISLLAGGSDTQYF.